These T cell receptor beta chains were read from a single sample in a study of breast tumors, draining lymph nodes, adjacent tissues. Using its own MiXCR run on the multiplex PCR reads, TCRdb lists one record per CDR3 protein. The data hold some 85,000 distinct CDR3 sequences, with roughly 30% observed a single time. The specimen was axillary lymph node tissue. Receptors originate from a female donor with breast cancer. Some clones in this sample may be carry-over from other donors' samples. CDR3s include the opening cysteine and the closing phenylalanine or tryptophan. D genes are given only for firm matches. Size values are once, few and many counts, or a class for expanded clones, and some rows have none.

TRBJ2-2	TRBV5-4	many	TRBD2	TGTGCCAGCAGCTCACTCTCCGGGGGGTTCACCGGGGAGCTGTTTTTT	CASSSLSGGFTGELFF
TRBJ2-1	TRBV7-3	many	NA	TGTGCCAGCAGCTTAGACCGACGCAATGAGCAGTTCTTC	CASSLDRRNEQFF
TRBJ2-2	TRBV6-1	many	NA	TGTGCCAGCTGTGTCAAGAACACCGGGGAGCTGTTTTTT	CASCVKNTGELFF
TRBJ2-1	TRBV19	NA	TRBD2	TGTGCCAGTAGTATCTCGAAACTAGCGGGCCTCACGGATGAGCAGTTCTTC	CASSISKLAGLTDEQFF
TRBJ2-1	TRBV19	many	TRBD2	TGTGCCAGTAGTATAGAGGATGCCGGGGGGGGCAATGAGCAGTTCTTC	CASSIEDAGGGNEQFF
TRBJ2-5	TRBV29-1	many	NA	TGCAGCGTTGGATATGGGACGGTACAAGAGACCCAGTACTTC	CSVGYGTVQETQYF
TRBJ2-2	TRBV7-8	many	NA	TGTGCCAGCATGACAGTCGCGAACACCGGGGAGCTGTTTTTT	CASMTVANTGELFF
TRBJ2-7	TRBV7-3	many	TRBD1	TGTGCCAGCAGCCCATGGTTAGCACGACAGGGTAATACCTACGAGCAGTACTTC	CASSPWLARQGNTYEQYF
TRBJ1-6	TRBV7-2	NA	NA	TGCGCCAACAGCTTTTTAGGGTCGGCGAATAATTCACCCCTCCACTTT	CANSFLGSANNSPLHF
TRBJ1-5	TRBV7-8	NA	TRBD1	TGTGCCAGCAGCCAGAACCGGGACAGCACAATCAATCAGCCCCAGCATTTT	CASSQNRDSTINQPQHF
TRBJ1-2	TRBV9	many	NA	TGTGCCAGCAGCGAGCCAACAGGGTCGTACGGCTACACCTTC	CASSEPTGSYGYTF
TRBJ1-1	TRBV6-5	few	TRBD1	TGTGCCAGCAGCCCAGGGGGCTCGAACACTGAAGCTTTCTTT	CASSPGGSNTEAFF
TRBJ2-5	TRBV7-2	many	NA	TGTGCCAGCAGCTTACAGTGGGAGACCCAGTACTTC	CASSLQWETQYF
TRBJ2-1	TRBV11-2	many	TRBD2	TGTGCCAGCAGCCCTCGGAATGCGGGAGTAGATTCAGGTGAGCAGTTCTTC	CASSPRNAGVDSGEQFF
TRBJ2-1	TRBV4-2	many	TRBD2	TGTGCCAGCAGCAGTCGACTAGCGGGGTACAATGAGCAGTTCTTC	CASSSRLAGYNEQFF
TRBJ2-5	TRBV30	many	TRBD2	TGTGCCTGGAGTGGAGGGAGGGCCGGGGAGACCCAGTACTTC	CAWSGGRAGETQYF
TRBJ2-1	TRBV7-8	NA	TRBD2	TGTGCCAGCAGCTTAAGACTTAGGACTAGCGGGAGGAATCGGGGCTCCTATAATGAGCAGTTCTTC	CASSLRLRTSGRNRGSYNEQFF
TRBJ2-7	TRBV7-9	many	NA	TGTGCCAGCAGCAGTTTAGCGAACGAGCAGTACTTC	CASSSLANEQYF
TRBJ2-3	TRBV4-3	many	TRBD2	TGCGCCAGCAGCGATAGCGGGAGGGCCGAAGATACGCAGTATTTT	CASSDSGRAEDTQYF
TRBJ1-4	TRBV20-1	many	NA	TGCAGTGCTAGATCACGTGCAACTAATGAAAAACTGTTTTTT	CSARSRATNEKLFF
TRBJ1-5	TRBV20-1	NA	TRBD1	TGCAGTGCTAGAGATCCCGGACAGGGGGCCAACCAGCCCCAGCATTTT	CSARDPGQGANQPQHF
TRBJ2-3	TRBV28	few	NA	TGTGCCAGCAGACGAGGGGGCGGGGGAGATACGCAGTATTTT	CASRRGGGGDTQYF
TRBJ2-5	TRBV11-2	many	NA	TGTGCCAGCAGCTTAGCAGGGACACCCCAAGAGACCCAGTACTTC	CASSLAGTPQETQYF
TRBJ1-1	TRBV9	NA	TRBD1	TGTGCCAGCAGCCCGGACAGGGGGCGCGGCACTGAAGCTTTCTTT	CASSPDRGRGTEAFF
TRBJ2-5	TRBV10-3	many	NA	TGTGCCATCAGCAAACAGGGGCGGGGGGAGACCCAGTACTTC	CAISKQGRGETQYF
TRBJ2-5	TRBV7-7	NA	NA	NA	CASSRTGDEKLFFGSGTQYF
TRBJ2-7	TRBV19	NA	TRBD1	TGTGCCAGTAGTCTCGGACAGGCTAACTACGAACAGTACTTC	CASSLGQANYEQYF
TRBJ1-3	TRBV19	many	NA	TGTGCCAGTAGTCCCGACATCCGCTCTGGAAACACCATATATTTT	CASSPDIRSGNTIYF
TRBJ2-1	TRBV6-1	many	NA	TGTGCCAGCAGTTACGGGAGAGCTTACAATGAGCAGTTCTTC	CASSYGRAYNEQFF
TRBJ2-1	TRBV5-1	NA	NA	TGCGCCAGCAGCTTCGGGCTAGACGATGAGCAGTTCTTC	CASSFGLDDEQFF
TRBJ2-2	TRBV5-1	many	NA	TGCGCCAGCAACGGGGCTGGGGCCGGGGAGCTGTTTTTT	CASNGAGAGELFF
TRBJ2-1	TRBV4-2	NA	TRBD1	TGTGCCAGCAGCCAAGGACAGGGTGGGTTCTTC	CASSQGQGGFF
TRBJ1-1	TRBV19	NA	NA	TGTGCCAGTAGTATAGCCCCAACGGTGGACCTGAACACTGAAGCTTCCTTT	CASSIAPTVDLNTEASF
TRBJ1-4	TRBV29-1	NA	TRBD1	TGCAGCGTTAAAAGGGACAGGATTTCTAATGAAAAACTGTTCTTT	CSVKRDRISNEKLFF
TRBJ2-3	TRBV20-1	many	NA	TGCAGTGGAGCGGTCGTCCTCACAGATACGCAGTATTTT	CSGAVVLTDTQYF
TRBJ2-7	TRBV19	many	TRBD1	TGTGCCAGTAGTACACGGACAGGGGGGTTTGTCGAGCAGTACTTC	CASSTRTGGFVEQYF
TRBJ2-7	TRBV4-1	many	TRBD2	TGCGCCAGCAGCCAAGGAGCGGGAGTCCCCTTCTACGAGCAGTACTTC	CASSQGAGVPFYEQYF
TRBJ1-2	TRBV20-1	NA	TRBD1	TGCAGTGCTACCGGAGGGGGCTACGCCTTC	CSATGGGYAF
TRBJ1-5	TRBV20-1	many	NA	TGCAGTGCTAGACAGGGTGATCAGCCCCAGCATTTT	CSARQGDQPQHF
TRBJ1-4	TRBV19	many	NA	TGTGCCAGTAGTATCTTGGGTAATGGCGAAAAACTGTTTTTT	CASSILGNGEKLFF
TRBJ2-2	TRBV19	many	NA	TGTGCCAGTAGTACCCGTCGGAGATCGAACACCGGGGAGCTGTTTTTT	CASSTRRRSNTGELFF
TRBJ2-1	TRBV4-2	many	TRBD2	TGTGCCAGCAGCCAAGCTAGCGGGGCGTACAATGAGCAGTTCTTC	CASSQASGAYNEQFF
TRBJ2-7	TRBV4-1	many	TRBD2	TGCGCCAGCAGCCAAGGGGCTTCGGCGGGAGACGGGAGCTACGAGCAGTACTTC	CASSQGASAGDGSYEQYF
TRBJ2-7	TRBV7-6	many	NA	TGTGCCAGCAGCTTTCAGGCCAGCGGCGAGCAGTACTTC	CASSFQASGEQYF
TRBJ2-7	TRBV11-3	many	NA	TGTGCCAGCAGCTCGAGTCCTCACCTTTACGAGCAGTACTTC	CASSSSPHLYEQYF